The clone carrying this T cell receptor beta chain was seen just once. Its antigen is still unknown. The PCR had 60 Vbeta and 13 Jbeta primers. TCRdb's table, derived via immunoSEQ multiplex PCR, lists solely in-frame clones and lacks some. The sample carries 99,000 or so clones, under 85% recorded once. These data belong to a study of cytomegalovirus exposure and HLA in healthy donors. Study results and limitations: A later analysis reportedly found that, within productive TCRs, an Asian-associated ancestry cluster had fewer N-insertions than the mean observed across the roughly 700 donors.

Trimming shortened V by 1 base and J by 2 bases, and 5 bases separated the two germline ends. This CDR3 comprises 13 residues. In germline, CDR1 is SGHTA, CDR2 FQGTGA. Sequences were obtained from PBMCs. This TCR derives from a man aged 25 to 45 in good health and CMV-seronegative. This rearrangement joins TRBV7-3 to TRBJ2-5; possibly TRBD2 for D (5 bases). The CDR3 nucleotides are TGTGCCAGCAGCTTAAGGAGGCAAGAGACCCAGTACTTC. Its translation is CASSLRRQETQYF.